This T cell receptor (beta chain) was sequenced during a study of T-cell memory formation after mild COVID-19. Background on the study: Largely, the TCR clusters proved donor specific.

V lost 5 bases, J lost 1 base, and 2 bases stayed unmatched. The CDR3 is 14 residues long. Germline CDR1 reads SEHNR; CDR2 reads FQNEAQ (reference sequence). TCRdb reprocessed the 5' RACE reads via MiXCR and lists one record per CDR3 protein. There are roughly 250,000 distinct CDR3 sequences in the sample; roughly 17% occur only once, and more than 20% lies in the top ten. Study observations and caveats: Pre-infection memory showed some responding clones, and this suggested that cross-reactive memory joined. Later expanders leaned CD4+, whereas day 15 to 85 contracting clones were balanced CD4/CD8. Clonal second-wave expansions that peaked on day 37 had unconfirmed SARS-CoV-2 specificity.

Concerning this clonotype itself: The target antigen is unknown.

The sequencing sample was made of PBMCs or a T cell subset sorted from them (not recorded which). The chain links TRBV7-9 to TRBJ1-5, with 7 bases aligning to TRBD1. The source is a man aged 18 to 35 who had mild COVID-19 (a few samples of this study predate the infection). Cell type and time point are not known. Here the CDR3 reads CASSVQGSNQPQHF. The CDR3 DNA reads as TGTGCCAGCAGCGTACAGGGGAGCAATCAGCCCCAGCATTTT.